These 6 T cell receptor beta chains originate from one sample sequenced in a study of shared clonotypes between healthy human individuals (dated by TCRdb to the early 2020s). Preparation of the library involved the immunoSEQ multiplex PCR assay. TCRdb obtained this table from immuneACCESS and retained in-frame rearrangements with V and J assigned. These tables miss some clones; where compared with another copy, unresolved V genes account for less than half of the shortfall, and the remainder is unexplained. For this sample there are approximately 980,000 clones; 76% appear just once. The ten largest clones take up approximately 1.5% of the sample. The sequencing sample was made of memory CD4+ T cells sorted from blood. What this sample's cell subset or site label stands for: CD45RA-negative fraction. The receptors shown here come from a man aged 18 to 30 in good health.

The chain carries TRBV19 and TRBJ2-7; 12 bases fit TRBD2. Trimming at V came to 6 bases and at J to 2 bases, leaving 8 bases not matched to a gene. Germline-derived CDR1 and CDR2 are LNHDA and SQIVND (reference sequence). The CDR3 consists of 16 residues. The CDR3 DNA reads as TGTGCCAGTAGCCTACCGGGACTAGCGGGTACCTACGAGCAGTACTTC. This sequence encodes CASSLPGLAGTYEQYF.

This rearrangement joins TRBV19 to TRBJ2-1, with D possibly matching TRBD1 (6 bases). CDR3 length equals 15 residues. Trimming took 5 bases from V and 1 from J, leaving 12 bases between them. Germline-derived CDR1 and CDR2 are LNHDA and SQIVND (reference sequence). The CDR3 protein is CASSLSGQSYNEQFF. In DNA form, the CDR3 reads TGTGCCAGTAGTCTATCGGGACAATCCTACAATGAGCAGTTCTTC.

This clone was recorded once. The chain employs TRBV2 and TRBJ2-6; D gene ambiguous. The germline V gene has CDR1 SNHLY and CDR2 FYNNEI. CDR3 length equals 16 residues. The ends were cut back, 5 bases at V and 0 bases at J, with 11 bases in the middle. CDR3 in amino acids: CASSRPRSSGANVLTF. CDR3 coding DNA: TGTGCCAGCAGTAGGCCCAGGAGCTCTGGGGCCAACGTCCTGACTTTC.

With respect to this clone: This specimen includes other DNA sequences encoding the same CDR3. The rearrangement uses TRBV2 and TRBJ2-2; TRBD1 is a possible D gene (5 bases). V lost 3 bases and J 1 base, leaving 9 bases between the germline ends. Germline V lookup: CDR1 SNHLY, CDR2 FYNNEI. The CDR3 consists of 15 residues. In nucleotides, the CDR3 is TGTGCCAGCAGTGAGGCAGGGATGAACACCGGGGAGCTGTTTTTT. Its protein is CASSEAGMNTGELFF. Filled out from reference TRBV2 and TRBJ2-2, the complete variable domain reads EPEVTQTPSHQVTQMGQEVILRCVPISNHLYFYWYRQILGQKVEFLVSFYNNEISEKSEIFDDQFSVERPDGSNFTLKIRSTKLEDSAMYFCASSEAGMNTGELFFGEGSRLTVL.

This clone has a handful of counts. The J gene is TRBJ2-1, the V gene TRBV5-8; 7 bases are shared with TRBD1. Germline V gene data show CDR1 as SGHTS and CDR2 as YDEGEE. J gave up 1 base and V 0 bases, and 7 bases lay outside the gene matches. The CDR3 has 17 amino acids. CDR3 nucleotide sequence: TGTGCCAGCAGCTTGGTTCAGGGGGACATATCCTACAATGAGCAGTTCTTC. Translation: CASSLVQGDISYNEQFF.

This clone came up a few times. The gene calls are TRBV7-9 and TRBJ1-1; no firm D call. Trimming took 5 bases from V and 5 from J, leaving 6 bases between them. There are 11 residues in the CDR3. CDR1 and CDR2 from the germline V gene are SEHNR and FQNEAQ (reference sequence). CDR3 region: CASSPRTEAFF. The CDR3 region has the DNA TGTGCCAGCAGCCCGCGGACTGAAGCTTTCTTT.